The rows below give T cell receptor beta chains drawn from one sample of a study of blood T cell repertoires in COVID-19. Sequencing was performed with immunoSEQ multiplex PCR; in TCRdb, only in-frame clones are kept and a portion is missing. The repertoire holds about 220,000 clones, with roughly 84% as singletons. Sequences were obtained from PBMCs or T cells enriched from blood (not recorded which). The source is a woman between 40 and 55 years old who had recovered from COVID-19. CDR3s include the opening cysteine and the closing phenylalanine or tryptophan. The order of the fields is clone size, V gene, J gene, D gene, CDR3 DNA, CDR3 protein. D genes are given only for firm matches. Expanded clones are given a class, and other clones once, few, many or no size at all.

clone size: few; V gene: TRBV4-1; J gene: TRBJ2-1; D gene: TRBD2; CDR3 DNA: TGCGCCAGCACCCCCGGACTAGCAGGGCTCAATGAGCAGTTCTTC; CDR3 protein: CASTPGLAGLNEQFF
clone size: NA; V gene: TRBV5-1; J gene: TRBJ2-2; D gene: TRBD2; CDR3 DNA: TGCGCCAGCAGCTTGAAAGCGGGGCGAAACACCGGGGAGCTGTTTTTT; CDR3 protein: CASSLKAGRNTGELFF
clone size: NA; V gene: TRBV18; J gene: TRBJ2-1; D gene: TRBD2; CDR3 DNA: TGTGCCAGCTCAGCTAGCGGGAGGGCCGGGAATGAGCAGTTCTTC; CDR3 protein: CASSASGRAGNEQFF
clone size: NA; V gene: TRBV7-3; J gene: TRBJ2-3; D gene: NA; CDR3 DNA: TGTGCCAGCAGCCTAAGCCCTGGCAGCACAGATACGCAGTATTTT; CDR3 protein: CASSLSPGSTDTQYF
clone size: NA; V gene: TRBV28; J gene: TRBJ2-7; D gene: NA; CDR3 DNA: TGTGCCACCGCACTAGCCGTACCCTACGAGCAGTACTTC; CDR3 protein: CATALAVPYEQYF
clone size: NA; V gene: TRBV7-2; J gene: TRBJ2-2; D gene: TRBD1; CDR3 DNA: TGTGCCAGCAGCTTAAGGCCCGCCTATCAGGGGGCCGGGGAGCTGTTTTTT; CDR3 protein: CASSLRPAYQGAGELFF
clone size: NA; V gene: TRBV9; J gene: TRBJ1-1; D gene: NA; CDR3 DNA: TGTGCCAGCAGCGTAGGAGGAACACAGGGAATAGAACAAACTGAAGCTTTCTTT; CDR3 protein: CASSVGGTQGIEQTEAFF
clone size: NA; V gene: TRBV3-1/TRBV3-2; J gene: TRBJ2-1; D gene: TRBD2; CDR3 DNA: TGTGCCAGCAGCCAAGGAGAGGCGGGAGAACCCGAGCAGTTCTTC; CDR3 protein: CASSQGEAGEPEQFF
clone size: NA; V gene: TRBV9; J gene: TRBJ2-3; D gene: NA; CDR3 DNA: TGTGCCAGCAGCCCCCCCGGAGGCGGAGCCACAGATACGCAGTATTTT; CDR3 protein: CASSPPGGGATDTQYF
clone size: NA; V gene: TRBV30; J gene: TRBJ1-4; D gene: TRBD1; CDR3 DNA: TGTGCCTCCACTTTCCAGGGGGGACGGGGGAAACTGTTTTTT; CDR3 protein: CASTFQGGRGKLFF
clone size: once; V gene: TRBV10-3; J gene: TRBJ2-1; D gene: TRBD2; CDR3 DNA: TGTGCCATCAGCCCGGGACTAGCGGGAGGGAATGAGCAGTTCTTC; CDR3 protein: CAISPGLAGGNEQFF
clone size: NA; V gene: TRBV24-1; J gene: TRBJ1-6; D gene: NA; CDR3 DNA: TGTGCCACCAGTGATTTGGTTTCGGGGATCGATTCACCCCTCCACTTT; CDR3 protein: CATSDLVSGIDSPLHF
clone size: NA; V gene: TRBV5-5; J gene: TRBJ1-6; D gene: NA; CDR3 DNA: TGTGCCAGCAGCTTCTCGTACCAAAGCTATGACCGGGCACCCCTCCACTTT; CDR3 protein: CASSFSYQSYDRAPLHF
clone size: NA; V gene: TRBV4-1; J gene: TRBJ2-2; D gene: TRBD2; CDR3 DNA: TGCGCCAGCAGCCAATTAACTAGCGGGAGAGGCACCGGGGAGCTGTTTTTT; CDR3 protein: CASSQLTSGRGTGELFF
clone size: NA; V gene: TRBV30; J gene: TRBJ1-5; D gene: TRBD1; CDR3 DNA: TGTGCCTGGAGTCTGGACAGGTTCAATCAGCCCCAGCATTTT; CDR3 protein: CAWSLDRFNQPQHF
clone size: NA; V gene: TRBV19; J gene: TRBJ1-1; D gene: NA; CDR3 DNA: TGTGCCAGTAGCCTGTCGGGGGGATACACTGAAGCTTTCTTT; CDR3 protein: CASSLSGGYTEAFF
clone size: NA; V gene: TRBV28; J gene: TRBJ2-2; D gene: TRBD2; CDR3 DNA: TGTGCCAGCAGTTTAAGGGGCGGGAGGATCGGGGAGCTGTTTTTT; CDR3 protein: CASSLRGGRIGELFF
clone size: NA; V gene: TRBV5-1; J gene: TRBJ2-3; D gene: NA; CDR3 DNA: TGCGCCAGCAGCTTGTTATCGAGCACGACAGATACGCAGTATTTT; CDR3 protein: CASSLLSSTTDTQYF
clone size: NA; V gene: TRBV11-2; J gene: TRBJ1-5; D gene: NA; CDR3 DNA: TGTGCCAGCAGCAAAAGCCAGGACAGCTATCAGCCCCAGCATTTT; CDR3 protein: CASSKSQDSYQPQHF
clone size: NA; V gene: TRBV5-1; J gene: TRBJ2-1; D gene: TRBD2; CDR3 DNA: TGCGCCAGCAGCTTGGTGGTAGCGGGAAATGAGCAGTTCTTC; CDR3 protein: CASSLVVAGNEQFF
clone size: NA; V gene: TRBV2; J gene: TRBJ2-5; D gene: TRBD2; CDR3 DNA: TGTGCCAGCAGGGAGCGGGGTGTGGAGACCCAGTACTTC; CDR3 protein: CASRERGVETQYF
clone size: NA; V gene: TRBV30; J gene: TRBJ2-2; D gene: NA; CDR3 DNA: TGTGCCTGGAGTCTTACCGGGGAGCTGTTTTTT; CDR3 protein: CAWSLTGELFF
clone size: NA; V gene: TRBV6-5; J gene: TRBJ2-1; D gene: TRBD2; CDR3 DNA: TGTGCCGGGGGCGGGAGGAGGAATGAGCAGTTCTTC; CDR3 protein: CAGGGRRNEQFF
clone size: NA; V gene: TRBV6-5; J gene: TRBJ2-1; D gene: NA; CDR3 DNA: TGTGCCAGCGCTTGGCAGGCGACCTACAATGAGCAGTTCTTC; CDR3 protein: CASAWQATYNEQFF
clone size: NA; V gene: TRBV10-2; J gene: TRBJ1-1; D gene: NA; CDR3 DNA: TGCGCCAGCAGTGCCGCGGGCACTGAAGCTTTCTTT; CDR3 protein: CASSAAGTEAFF
clone size: NA; V gene: TRBV29-1; J gene: TRBJ2-7; D gene: TRBD2; CDR3 DNA: TGCAGCGTTGGGGGGAGGGGACTTTCGAGTGAGCAGTACTTC; CDR3 protein: CSVGGRGLSSEQYF
clone size: NA; V gene: TRBV27; J gene: TRBJ1-2; D gene: NA; CDR3 DNA: TGTGCCAGCAGTCCCATTTTCCTTAAGCGGGACTATGGCTACACCTTC; CDR3 protein: CASSPIFLKRDYGYTF
clone size: NA; V gene: TRBV5-1; J gene: TRBJ1-1; D gene: NA; CDR3 DNA: TGCGCCAGCAACCCAGACAGGAACACTGAAGCTTTCTTT; CDR3 protein: CASNPDRNTEAFF
clone size: NA; V gene: TRBV30; J gene: TRBJ1-1; D gene: NA; CDR3 DNA: TGTGCCTGGACTCGACAGGCTGAAGCTTTCTTT; CDR3 protein: CAWTRQAEAFF
clone size: NA; V gene: TRBV7-2; J gene: TRBJ1-5; D gene: NA; CDR3 DNA: TGTGCCAGCAGCGGTGGGCTGTGGGGCTCAGGACAGCCCCAGCATTTT; CDR3 protein: CASSGGLWGSGQPQHF
clone size: NA; V gene: TRBV10-3; J gene: TRBJ1-2; D gene: NA; CDR3 DNA: TGTGCCATCAGTGATGGTCAGGACTATGGCTACACCTTC; CDR3 protein: CAISDGQDYGYTF
clone size: NA; V gene: TRBV5-1; J gene: TRBJ2-7; D gene: NA; CDR3 DNA: TGCGCCAGCAGCTTGGCCAGTTACGAGCAGTACTTC; CDR3 protein: CASSLASYEQYF
clone size: few; V gene: TRBV28; J gene: TRBJ2-7; D gene: TRBD2; CDR3 DNA: TGTGCCAGCAGCCGGACTAGCGGGAGAGCCTACGAGCAGTACTTC; CDR3 protein: CASSRTSGRAYEQYF
clone size: NA; V gene: TRBV5-1; J gene: TRBJ1-2; D gene: NA; CDR3 DNA: TGCGCCAGCAGCTTGGGGGACACCACCTATGGCTACACCTTC; CDR3 protein: CASSLGDTTYGYTF
clone size: NA; V gene: TRBV30; J gene: TRBJ2-1; D gene: NA; CDR3 DNA: TGTGCCTGGATGGACAGACCCCTTGTTGGCGGGAGTGGCAACAATGAGCAGTTCTTC; CDR3 protein: CAWMDRPLVGGSGNNEQFF
clone size: NA; V gene: TRBV27; J gene: TRBJ2-7; D gene: NA; CDR3 DNA: TGTGCCAGCAGTCTGACTCGGGGACTCTATTACGAGCAGTACTTC; CDR3 protein: CASSLTRGLYYEQYF
clone size: NA; V gene: TRBV3-1/TRBV3-2; J gene: TRBJ2-1; D gene: TRBD1; CDR3 DNA: TGTGCCAGCAGCGCCCAAAGGGACAGGGTCGACAATGAGCAGTTCTTC; CDR3 protein: CASSAQRDRVDNEQFF
clone size: NA; V gene: TRBV20-1; J gene: TRBJ2-2; D gene: NA; CDR3 DNA: TGCAGTGCTAGTAGGGAGCGGACGGCGAACACCGGGGAGCTGTTTTTT; CDR3 protein: CSASRERTANTGELFF
clone size: NA; V gene: TRBV15; J gene: TRBJ2-1; D gene: TRBD2; CDR3 DNA: TGTGCCACCAGCGGCACAACCGTCCTAGCGGGAGGGTACAATGAGCAGTTCTTC; CDR3 protein: CATSGTTVLAGGYNEQFF
clone size: NA; V gene: TRBV7-2; J gene: TRBJ1-2; D gene: NA; CDR3 DNA: TGTGCCAGCAGCCCAGATGTTGGTTCAGCTAACTATGGCTACACCTTC; CDR3 protein: CASSPDVGSANYGYTF
clone size: NA; V gene: TRBV6-2/TRBV6-3; J gene: TRBJ1-5; D gene: TRBD1; CDR3 DNA: TGTGCCAGCAGTTCTGACAGGGGGATTAATCAGCCCCAGCATTTT; CDR3 protein: CASSSDRGINQPQHF
clone size: NA; V gene: TRBV24-1; J gene: TRBJ1-1; D gene: TRBD1; CDR3 DNA: TGTGCCACCCAGGGACAGCCGAACACTGAAGCTTTCTTT; CDR3 protein: CATQGQPNTEAFF
clone size: NA; V gene: TRBV3-1/TRBV3-2; J gene: TRBJ2-3; D gene: TRBD1; CDR3 DNA: TGTGCCAGCAGCCAGAGGACAGGGCTGACAGATACGCAGTATTTT; CDR3 protein: CASSQRTGLTDTQYF
clone size: few; V gene: TRBV5-4; J gene: TRBJ2-1; D gene: NA; CDR3 DNA: TGTGCCAGCAGCCGGGACTACAATGAGCAGTTCTTC; CDR3 protein: CASSRDYNEQFF
clone size: NA; V gene: TRBV28; J gene: TRBJ1-4; D gene: NA; CDR3 DNA: TGTGCCAGCAGTTTGGAGCTCCCGATTAATGAAAAACTGTTTTTT; CDR3 protein: CASSLELPINEKLFF
clone size: NA; V gene: TRBV3-1/TRBV3-2; J gene: TRBJ2-2; D gene: TRBD1; CDR3 DNA: TGTGCCAGCGGTCTTTTGACAGGGAAATTCACCGGGGAGCTGTTTTTT; CDR3 protein: CASGLLTGKFTGELFF
clone size: NA; V gene: TRBV28; J gene: TRBJ2-5; D gene: NA; CDR3 DNA: TGTGCCAGCAGTCCGAAACAGGCCCAAGAGACCCAGTACTTC; CDR3 protein: CASSPKQAQETQYF
clone size: once; V gene: TRBV6-5; J gene: TRBJ1-1; D gene: TRBD1; CDR3 DNA: TGTGCCAGCAGTCACACAGACAGGGAGGAGGCTTTCTTT; CDR3 protein: CASSHTDREEAFF
clone size: NA; V gene: TRBV27; J gene: TRBJ2-2; D gene: NA; CDR3 DNA: TGTGCCAGCAGTTTAAGGAGGAACACCGGGGAGCTGTTTTTT; CDR3 protein: CASSLRRNTGELFF
clone size: NA; V gene: TRBV3-1/TRBV3-2; J gene: TRBJ2-3; D gene: NA; CDR3 DNA: TGTGCCAGCAGCCATTCACCCGGGGATACGCAGTATTTT; CDR3 protein: CASSHSPGDTQYF